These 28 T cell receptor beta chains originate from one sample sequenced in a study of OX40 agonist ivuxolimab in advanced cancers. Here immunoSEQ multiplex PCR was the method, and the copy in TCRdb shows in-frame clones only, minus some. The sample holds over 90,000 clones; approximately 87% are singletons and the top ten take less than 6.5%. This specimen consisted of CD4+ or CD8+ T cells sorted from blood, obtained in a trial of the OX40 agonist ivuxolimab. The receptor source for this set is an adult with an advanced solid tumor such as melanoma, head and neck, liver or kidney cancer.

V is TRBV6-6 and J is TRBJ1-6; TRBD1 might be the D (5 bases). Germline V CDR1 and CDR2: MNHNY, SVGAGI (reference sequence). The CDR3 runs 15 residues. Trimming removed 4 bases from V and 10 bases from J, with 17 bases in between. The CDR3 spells CASSLVGVEGSPLHF. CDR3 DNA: TGTGCCAGCAGTTTAGTAGGGGTAGAAGGGTCACCCCTCCACTTT.

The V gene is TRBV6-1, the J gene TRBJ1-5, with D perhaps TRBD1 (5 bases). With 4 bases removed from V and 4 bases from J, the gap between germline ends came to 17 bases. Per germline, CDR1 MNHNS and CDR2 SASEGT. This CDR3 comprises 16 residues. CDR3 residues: CASSVQGGPANQPQHF. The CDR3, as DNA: TGTGCCAGCAGTGTTCAGGGAGGACCTGCAAATCAGCCCCAGCATTTT.

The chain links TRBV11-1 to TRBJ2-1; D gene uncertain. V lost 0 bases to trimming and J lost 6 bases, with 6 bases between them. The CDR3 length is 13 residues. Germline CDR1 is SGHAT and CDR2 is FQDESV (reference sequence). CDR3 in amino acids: CASSLALSNEQFF. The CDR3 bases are TGTGCCAGCAGCTTAGCGCTCAGCAATGAGCAGTTCTTC.

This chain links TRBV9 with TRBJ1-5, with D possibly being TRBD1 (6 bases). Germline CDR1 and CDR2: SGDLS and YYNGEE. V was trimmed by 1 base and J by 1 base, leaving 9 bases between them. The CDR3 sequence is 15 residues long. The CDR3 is CASSVTDSSNQPQHF. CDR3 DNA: TGTGCCAGCAGCGTAACGGACAGCAGCAATCAGCCCCAGCATTTT.

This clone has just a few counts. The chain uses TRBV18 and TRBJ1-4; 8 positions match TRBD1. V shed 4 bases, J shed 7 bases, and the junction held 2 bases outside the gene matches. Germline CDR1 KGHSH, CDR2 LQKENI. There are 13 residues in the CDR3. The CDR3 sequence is CASSLGTGEKLFF. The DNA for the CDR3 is TGTGCCAGCTCACTTGGGACAGGTGAAAAACTGTTTTTT.

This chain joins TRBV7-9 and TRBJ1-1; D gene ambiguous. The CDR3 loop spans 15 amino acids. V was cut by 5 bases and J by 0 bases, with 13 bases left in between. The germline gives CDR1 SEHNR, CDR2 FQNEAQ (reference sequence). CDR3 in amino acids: CASSPQRAMNTEAFF. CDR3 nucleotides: TGTGCCAGCAGCCCCCAGCGGGCCATGAACACTGAAGCTTTCTTT.

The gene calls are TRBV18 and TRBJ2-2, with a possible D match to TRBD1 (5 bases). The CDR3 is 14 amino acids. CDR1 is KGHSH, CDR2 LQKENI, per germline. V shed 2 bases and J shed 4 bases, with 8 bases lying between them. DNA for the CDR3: TGTGCCAGCTCACCAACAAGGGGCACCGGGGAGCTGTTTTTT. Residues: CASSPTRGTGELFF.

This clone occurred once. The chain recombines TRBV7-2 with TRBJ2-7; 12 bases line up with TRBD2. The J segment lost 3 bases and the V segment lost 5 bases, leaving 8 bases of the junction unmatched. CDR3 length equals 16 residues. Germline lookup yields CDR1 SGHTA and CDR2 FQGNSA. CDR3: CASSEPGLAGHYEQYF. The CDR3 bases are TGTGCCAGCAGCGAACCTGGACTAGCGGGACACTACGAGCAGTACTTC.

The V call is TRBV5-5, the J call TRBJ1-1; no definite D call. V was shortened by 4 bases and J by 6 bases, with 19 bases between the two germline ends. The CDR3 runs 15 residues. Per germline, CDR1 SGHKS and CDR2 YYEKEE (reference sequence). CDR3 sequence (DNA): TGTGCCAGCAGCACGTTCCGGGCCCAGGTCGCTGAAGCTTTCTTT. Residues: CASSTFRAQVAEAFF.

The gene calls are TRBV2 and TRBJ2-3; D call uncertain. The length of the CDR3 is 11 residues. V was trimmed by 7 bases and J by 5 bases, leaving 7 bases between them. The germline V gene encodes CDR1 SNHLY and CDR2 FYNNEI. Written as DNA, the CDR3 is TGTGCCAGCACCGAAGTAGATACGCAGTATTTT. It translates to CASTEVDTQYF.

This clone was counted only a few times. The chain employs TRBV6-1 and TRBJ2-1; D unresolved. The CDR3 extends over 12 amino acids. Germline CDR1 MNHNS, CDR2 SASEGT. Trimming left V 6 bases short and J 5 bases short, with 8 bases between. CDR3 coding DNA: TGTGCCAGCAGACCTTTCCACAATGAGCAGTTCTTC. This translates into CASRPFHNEQFF.

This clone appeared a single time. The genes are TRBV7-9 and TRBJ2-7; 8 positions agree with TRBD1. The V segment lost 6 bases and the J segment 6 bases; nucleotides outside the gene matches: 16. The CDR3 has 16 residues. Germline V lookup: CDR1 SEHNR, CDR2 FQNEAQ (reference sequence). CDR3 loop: CASSSRTGTYSGEQYF. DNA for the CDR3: TGTGCCAGCAGTTCTAGGACAGGGACCTACTCCGGCGAGCAGTACTTC.

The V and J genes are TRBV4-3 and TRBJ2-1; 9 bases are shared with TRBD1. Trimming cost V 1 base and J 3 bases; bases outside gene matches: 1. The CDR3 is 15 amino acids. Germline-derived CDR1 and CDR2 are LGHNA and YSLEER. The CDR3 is CASSQGQGGYNEQFF. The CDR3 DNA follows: TGCGCCAGCAGCCAAGGACAGGGGGGCTACAATGAGCAGTTCTTC.

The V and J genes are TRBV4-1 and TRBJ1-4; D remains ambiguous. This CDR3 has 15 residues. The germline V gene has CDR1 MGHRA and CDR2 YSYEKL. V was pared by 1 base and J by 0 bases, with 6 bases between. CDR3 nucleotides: TGCGCCAGCAGCCAAGGGAGATCAACTAATGAAAAACTGTTTTTT. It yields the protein CASSQGRSTNEKLFF.

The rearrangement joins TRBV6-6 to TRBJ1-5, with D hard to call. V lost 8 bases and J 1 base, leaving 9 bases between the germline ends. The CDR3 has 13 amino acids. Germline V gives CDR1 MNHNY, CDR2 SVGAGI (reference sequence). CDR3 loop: CASLGGSNQPQHF. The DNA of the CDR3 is TGTGCCAGCCTCGGCGGGAGCAATCAGCCCCAGCATTTT.

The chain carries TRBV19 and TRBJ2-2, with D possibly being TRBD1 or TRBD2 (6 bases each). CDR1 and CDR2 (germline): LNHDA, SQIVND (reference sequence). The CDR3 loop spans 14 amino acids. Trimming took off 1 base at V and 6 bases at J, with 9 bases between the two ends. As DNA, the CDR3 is TGTGCCAGTAGTATAGTTGGGGGGCCCGGGGAGCTGTTTTTT. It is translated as CASSIVGGPGELFF.

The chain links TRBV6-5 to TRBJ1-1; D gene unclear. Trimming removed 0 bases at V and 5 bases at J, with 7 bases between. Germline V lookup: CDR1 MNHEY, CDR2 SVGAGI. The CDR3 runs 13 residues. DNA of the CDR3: TGTGCCAGCAGTTACTCCATGGGGACTGAAGCTTTCTTT. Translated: CASSYSMGTEAFF.

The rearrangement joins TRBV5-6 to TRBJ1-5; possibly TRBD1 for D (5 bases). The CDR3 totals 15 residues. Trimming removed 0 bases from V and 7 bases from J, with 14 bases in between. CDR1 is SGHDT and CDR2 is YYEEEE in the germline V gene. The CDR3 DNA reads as TGTGCCAGCAGCTTGGCCTTGGCGGAGGGGCAGCCCCAGCATTTT. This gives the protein CASSLALAEGQPQHF.

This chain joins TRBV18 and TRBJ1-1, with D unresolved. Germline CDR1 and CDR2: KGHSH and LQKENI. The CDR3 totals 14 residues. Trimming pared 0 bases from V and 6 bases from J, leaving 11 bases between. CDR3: CASSPPRSNAEAFF. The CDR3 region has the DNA TGTGCCAGCTCACCACCGAGGTCCAACGCTGAAGCTTTCTTT.

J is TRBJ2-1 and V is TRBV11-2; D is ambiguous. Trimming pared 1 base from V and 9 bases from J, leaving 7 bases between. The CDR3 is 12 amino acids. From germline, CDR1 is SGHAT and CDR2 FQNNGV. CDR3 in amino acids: CASSLVRSEQFF. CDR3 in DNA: TGTGCCAGCAGCTTAGTTCGAAGTGAGCAGTTCTTC.

In nucleotides, the CDR3 is TGTGCCAGCACCTCCTCTCGGGGTAGCGGGAGCCTAAGCACAGATACGCAGTATTTT. It codes for CASTSSRGSGSLSTDTQYF. The chain couples TRBV5-4 to TRBJ2-3; TRBD2 aligns across 9 bases. This CDR3 has 19 residues. The germline gives CDR1 SGHNT, CDR2 YYREEE (reference sequence). The J segment lost 0 bases and the V segment lost 6 bases, leaving 17 bases of the junction unmatched.

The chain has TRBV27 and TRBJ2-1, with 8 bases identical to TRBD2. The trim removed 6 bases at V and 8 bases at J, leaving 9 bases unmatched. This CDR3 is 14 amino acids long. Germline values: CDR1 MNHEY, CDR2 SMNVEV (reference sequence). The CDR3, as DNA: TGTGCCAGCAGCGACTACCGGGAGGGGTATGAGCAGTTCTTC. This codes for CASSDYREGYEQFF.

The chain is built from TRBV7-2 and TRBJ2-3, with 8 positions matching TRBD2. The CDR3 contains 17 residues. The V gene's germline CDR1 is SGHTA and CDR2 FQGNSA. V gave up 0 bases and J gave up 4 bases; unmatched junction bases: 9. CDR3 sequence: CASSLAGVAGSADTQYF. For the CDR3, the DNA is TGTGCCAGCAGCTTAGCGGGGGTAGCGGGATCGGCAGATACGCAGTATTTT.

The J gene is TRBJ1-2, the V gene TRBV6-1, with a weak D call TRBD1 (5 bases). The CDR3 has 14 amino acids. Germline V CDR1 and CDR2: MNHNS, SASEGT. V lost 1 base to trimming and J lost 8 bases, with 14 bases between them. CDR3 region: CASSEGLPGAGYTF. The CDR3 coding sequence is TGTGCCAGCAGTGAAGGGTTACCCGGGGCCGGCTACACCTTC.

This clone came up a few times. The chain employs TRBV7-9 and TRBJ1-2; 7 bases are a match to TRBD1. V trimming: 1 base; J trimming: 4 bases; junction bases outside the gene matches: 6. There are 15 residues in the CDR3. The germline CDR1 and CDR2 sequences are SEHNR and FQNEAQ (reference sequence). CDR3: CASSLERTGSYGYTF. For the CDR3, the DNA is TGTGCCAGCAGCTTAGAAAGGACAGGCAGCTATGGCTACACCTTC.

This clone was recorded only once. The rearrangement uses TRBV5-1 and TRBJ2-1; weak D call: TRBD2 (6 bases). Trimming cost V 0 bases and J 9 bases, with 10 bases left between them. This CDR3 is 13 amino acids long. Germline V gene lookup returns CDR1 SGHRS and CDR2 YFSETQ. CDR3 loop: CASSLGDGGEQFF. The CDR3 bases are TGCGCCAGCAGCTTGGGGGACGGGGGTGAGCAGTTCTTC.

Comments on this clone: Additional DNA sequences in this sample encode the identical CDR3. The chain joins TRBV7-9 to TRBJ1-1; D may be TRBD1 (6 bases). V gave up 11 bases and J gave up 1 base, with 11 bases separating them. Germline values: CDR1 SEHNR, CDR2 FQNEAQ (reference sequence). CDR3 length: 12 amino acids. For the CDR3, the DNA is TGTGCCGGGGGGCGGACGAACACTGAAGCTTTCTTT. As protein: CAGGRTNTEAFF.

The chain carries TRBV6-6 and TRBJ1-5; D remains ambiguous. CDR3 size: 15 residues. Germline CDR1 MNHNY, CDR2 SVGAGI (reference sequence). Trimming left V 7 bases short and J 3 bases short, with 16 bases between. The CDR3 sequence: CASTSSSAFNQPQHF. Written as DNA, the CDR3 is TGTGCCAGCACCTCGTCGTCCGCCTTCAATCAGCCCCAGCATTTT.